What follows are 8 T cell receptor beta chains derived from one specimen sequenced in a study of cytomegalovirus exposure and HLA in healthy donors. Repertoires were generated with immunoSEQ multiplex PCR, while TCRdb's copy carries only in-frame clones and drops some. Here the sample spans 250,000 to 400,000 clones, 70% to 90% being singletons. The sample consisted of PBMCs. The receptors here all came from a man aged 30-40 years in good health and CMV-seronegative.

The J gene is TRBJ2-7, the V gene TRBV18; TRBD2 matches at 7 bases. Germline loops: CDR1 KGHSH, CDR2 LQKENI. The CDR3 consists of 14 residues. V shed 3 bases and J 2 bases; nucleotides not matched to a gene: 4. The CDR3 loop reads CASSPGREPYEQYF. The DNA of the CDR3 is TGTGCCAGCTCACCGGGGCGGGAGCCCTACGAGCAGTACTTC.

The chain carries TRBV9 and TRBJ2-3; 12 nucleotides align to TRBD2. This CDR3 contains 17 residues. V was pared by 4 bases and J by 6 bases, with 12 bases of the junction left unmatched. The V gene's germline CDR1 is SGDLS and CDR2 YYNGEE. CDR3 coding DNA: TGTGCCAGCAGCCCCAACGGACTAGCGGGGAGGGGTGATACGCAGTATTTT. This translates into CASSPNGLAGRGDTQYF. Variable domain in full (rest from reference TRBV9 and TRBJ2-3): DSGVTQTPKHLITATGQRVTLRCSPRSGDLSVYWYQQSLDQGLQFLIQYYNGEERAKGNILERFSAQQFPDLHSELNLSSLELGDSALYFCASSPNGLAGRGDTQYFGPGTRLTVL.

This rearrangement joins TRBV4-1 to TRBJ2-7; 8 bases map to TRBD1. Germline V gene sequence: CDR1 MGHRA, CDR2 YSYEKL. J gave up 3 bases and V 1 base, and 5 bases lay outside the gene matches. This CDR3 has 15 amino acids. The CDR3 sequence is CASSQGTGSNYEQYF. The CDR3 nucleotides are TGCGCCAGCAGCCAAGGGACAGGGTCTAACTACGAGCAGTACTTC.

J is TRBJ2-1 and V is TRBV5-6; no reliable D call. CDR3 length: 12 residues. Germline V gene lookup returns CDR1 SGHDT and CDR2 YYEEEE. V lost 0 bases, J lost 8 bases, and 6 bases lay in between. The CDR3 nucleotides read TGTGCCAGCAGCTTGGGAGGCGATGAGCAGTTCTTC. This sequence encodes CASSLGGDEQFF. Full variable domain (outside the CDR3, taken from reference TRBV5-6 and TRBJ2-1): DAGVTQSPTHLIKTRGQQVTLRCSPKSGHDTVSWYQQALGQGPQFIFQYYEEEERQRGNFPDRFSGHQFPNYSSELNVNALLLGDSALYLCASSLGGDEQFFGPGTRLTVL.

This clone was counted between two and nine times. J is TRBJ2-7 and V is TRBV6-5; 9 bases line up with TRBD1. The V gene end was trimmed by 6 bases and the J gene end by 6 bases; junction bases not matched to a gene: 12. Germline CDR1 and CDR2: MNHEY and SVGAGI. CDR3 length equals 15 residues. CDR3 nucleotides: TGTGCCAGCAGGCCCACCGGGACAGGGTACTCCGAGCAGTACTTC. This translates into CASRPTGTGYSEQYF.

J is TRBJ2-1 and V is TRBV6-1; 8 nucleotides match TRBD2. The CDR3 loop spans 14 amino acids. After removal of 4 bases from V and 6 bases from J, the junction contained 5 bases not matched to a gene. Germline-derived CDR1 and CDR2 are MNHNS and SASEGT. CDR3 residues: CASSVTSEVNEQFF. DNA for the CDR3: TGTGCCAGCAGTGTGACTAGCGAAGTCAATGAGCAGTTCTTC.

The chain employs TRBV6-5 and TRBJ1-3; D is perhaps TRBD1 (6 bases). Per germline, CDR1 MNHEY and CDR2 SVGAGI. The CDR3 consists of 12 residues. V shed 8 bases and J shed 5 bases, with 10 bases lying between them. CDR3 DNA: TGTGCCAGCGGGGGCAGCCGAAACACCATATATTTT. This gives the protein CASGGSRNTIYF.

V usage is TRBV6-1 and J usage is TRBJ1-2; D is uncertain. The V gene lost 2 bases and the J gene lost 3 bases, with 13 bases spanning the gap. The germline gives CDR1 MNHNS, CDR2 SASEGT. The CDR3 extends over 15 amino acids. This CDR3 reads CASSEMVDSYYGYTF. The CDR3 coding sequence is TGTGCCAGCAGTGAAATGGTGGACTCGTACTATGGCTACACCTTC.